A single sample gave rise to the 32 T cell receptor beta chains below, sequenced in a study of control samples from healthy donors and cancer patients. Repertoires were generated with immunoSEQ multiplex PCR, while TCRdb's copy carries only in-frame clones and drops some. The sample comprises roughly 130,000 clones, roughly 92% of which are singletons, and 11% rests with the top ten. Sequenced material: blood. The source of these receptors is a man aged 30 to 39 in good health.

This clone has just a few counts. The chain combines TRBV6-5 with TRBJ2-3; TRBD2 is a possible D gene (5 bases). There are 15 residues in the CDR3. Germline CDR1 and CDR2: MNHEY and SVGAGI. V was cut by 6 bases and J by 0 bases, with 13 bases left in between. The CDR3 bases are TGTGCCAGCAGCCGAAGGACTGGAAGCACAGATACGCAGTATTTT. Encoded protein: CASSRRTGSTDTQYF.

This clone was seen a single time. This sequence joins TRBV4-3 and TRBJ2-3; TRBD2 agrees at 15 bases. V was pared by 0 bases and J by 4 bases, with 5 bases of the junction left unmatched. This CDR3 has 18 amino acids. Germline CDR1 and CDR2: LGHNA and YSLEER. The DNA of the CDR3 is TGCGCCAGCAGCCAAGAGGGGACTAGCGGGGGGCCCCCAGATACGCAGTATTTT. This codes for CASSQEGTSGGPPDTQYF.

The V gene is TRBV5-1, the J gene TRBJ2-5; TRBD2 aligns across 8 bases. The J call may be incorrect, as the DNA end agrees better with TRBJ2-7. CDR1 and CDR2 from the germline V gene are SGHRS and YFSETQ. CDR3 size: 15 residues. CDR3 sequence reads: CASVLGTSGGYEQYF. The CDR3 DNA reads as TGCGCCAGCGTCCTCGGTACTAGCGGAGGCTACGAGCAGTACTTC.

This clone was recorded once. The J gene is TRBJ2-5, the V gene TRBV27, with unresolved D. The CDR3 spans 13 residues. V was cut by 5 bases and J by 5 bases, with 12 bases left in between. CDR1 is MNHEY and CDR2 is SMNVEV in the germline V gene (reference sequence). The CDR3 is CASSTGRPETQYF. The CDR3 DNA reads TGTGCCAGCAGTACCGGACGCCCGGAGACCCAGTACTTC.

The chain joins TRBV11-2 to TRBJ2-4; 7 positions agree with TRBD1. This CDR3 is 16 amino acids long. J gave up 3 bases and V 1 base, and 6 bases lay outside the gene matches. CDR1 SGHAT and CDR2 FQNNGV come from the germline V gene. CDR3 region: CASSLVFQGVKNIQYF. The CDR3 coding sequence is TGTGCCAGCAGCTTAGTTTTTCAGGGGGTCAAAAACATTCAGTACTTC. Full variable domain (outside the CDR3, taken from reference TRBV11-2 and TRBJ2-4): EAGVAQSPRYKIIEKRQSVAFWCNPISGHATLYWYQQILGQGPKLLIQFQNNGVVDDSQLPKDRFSAERLKGVDSTLKIQPAKLEDSAVYLCASSLVFQGVKNIQYFGAGTRLSVL.

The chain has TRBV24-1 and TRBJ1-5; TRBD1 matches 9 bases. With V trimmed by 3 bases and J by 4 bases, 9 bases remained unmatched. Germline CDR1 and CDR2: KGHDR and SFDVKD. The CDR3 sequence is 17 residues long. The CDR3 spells CATSDPGQGMWNQPQHF. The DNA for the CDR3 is TGTGCCACCAGTGATCCGGGACAGGGAATGTGGAATCAGCCCCAGCATTTT.

DNA for the CDR3: TGTGCCAGCGGTTCACAAGCCATGAACACTGAAGCTTTCTTT. Its translation: CASGSQAMNTEAFF. V and J are TRBV28 and TRBJ1-1; D uncertain. This CDR3 spans 14 amino acids. CDR1 is MDHEN, CDR2 SYDVKM, per germline. The V gene lost 8 bases and the J gene lost 0 bases, with 13 bases spanning the gap.

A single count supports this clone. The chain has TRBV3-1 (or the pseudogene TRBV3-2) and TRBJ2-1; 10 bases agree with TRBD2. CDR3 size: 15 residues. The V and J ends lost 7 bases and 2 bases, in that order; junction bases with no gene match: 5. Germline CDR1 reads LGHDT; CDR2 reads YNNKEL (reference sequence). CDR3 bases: TGTGCCAGCACCTACCTAGCGGGAGCCTACAATGAGCAGTTCTTC. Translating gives CASTYLAGAYNEQFF.

The CDR3 here is CASSSILTSGGDTQYF. CDR3 DNA: TGTGCCAGCAGCTCCATCCTGACTAGCGGCGGAGATACGCAGTATTTT. J is TRBJ2-3 and V is TRBV7-2; 9 nucleotides align to TRBD2. Losses at the gene ends were 4 bases for V and 5 bases for J; bases not matched to a gene: 10. The CDR3 contains 16 residues. Germline V lookup: CDR1 SGHTA, CDR2 FQGNSA.

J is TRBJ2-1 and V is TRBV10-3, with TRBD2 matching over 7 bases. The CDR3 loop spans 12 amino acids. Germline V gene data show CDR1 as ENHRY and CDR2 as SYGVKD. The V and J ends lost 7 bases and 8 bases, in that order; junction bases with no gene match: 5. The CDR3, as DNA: TGTGCCATCAACGGCGGGAGCTATGAGCAGTTCTTC. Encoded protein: CAINGGSYEQFF.

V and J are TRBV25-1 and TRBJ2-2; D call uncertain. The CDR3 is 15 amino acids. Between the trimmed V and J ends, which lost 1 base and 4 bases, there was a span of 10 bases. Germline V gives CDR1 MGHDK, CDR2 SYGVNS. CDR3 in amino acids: CASSEFTVRTGELFF. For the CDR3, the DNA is TGTGCCAGCAGTGAATTCACGGTCCGCACCGGGGAGCTGTTTTTT.

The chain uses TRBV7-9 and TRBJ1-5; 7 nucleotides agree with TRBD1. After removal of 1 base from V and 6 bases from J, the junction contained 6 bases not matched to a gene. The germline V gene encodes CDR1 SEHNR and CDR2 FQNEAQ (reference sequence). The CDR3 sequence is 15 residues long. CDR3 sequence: CASSLDKGGSQPQHF. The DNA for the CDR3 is TGTGCCAGCAGCTTAGATAAAGGGGGCAGTCAGCCCCAGCATTTT.

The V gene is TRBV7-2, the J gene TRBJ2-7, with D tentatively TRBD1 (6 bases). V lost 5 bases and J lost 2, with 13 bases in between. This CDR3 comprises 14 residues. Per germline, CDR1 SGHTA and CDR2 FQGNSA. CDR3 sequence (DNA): TGTGCCAGCAGCCCGTCACAGGGACCCTACGAGCAGTACTTC. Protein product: CASSPSQGPYEQYF. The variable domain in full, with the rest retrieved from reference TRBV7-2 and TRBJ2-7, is GAGVSQSPSNKVTEKGKDVELRCDPISGHTALYWYRQSLGQGLEFLIYFQGNSAPDKSGLPSDRFSAERTGGSVSTLTIQRTQQEDSAVYLCASSPSQGPYEQYFGPGTRLTVT.

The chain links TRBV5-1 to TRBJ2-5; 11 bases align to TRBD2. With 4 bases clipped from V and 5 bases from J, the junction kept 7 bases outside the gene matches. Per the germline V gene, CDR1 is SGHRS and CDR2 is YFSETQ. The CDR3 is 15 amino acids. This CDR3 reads CASSPGLAGRETQYF. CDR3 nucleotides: TGCGCCAGCAGCCCCGGACTAGCGGGTAGGGAGACCCAGTACTTC.

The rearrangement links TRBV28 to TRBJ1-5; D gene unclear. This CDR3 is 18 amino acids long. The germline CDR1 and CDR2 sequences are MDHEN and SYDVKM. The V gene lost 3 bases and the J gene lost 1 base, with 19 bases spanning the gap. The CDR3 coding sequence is TGTGCCAGCAGTTTCCCTACCCTGCGAGGCGGCAGCAATCAGCCCCAGCATTTT. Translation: CASSFPTLRGGSNQPQHF.

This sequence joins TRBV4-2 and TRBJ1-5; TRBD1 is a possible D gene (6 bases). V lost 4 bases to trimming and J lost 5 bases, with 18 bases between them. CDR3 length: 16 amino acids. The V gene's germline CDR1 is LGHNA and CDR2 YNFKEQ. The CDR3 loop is CASSLEQGYRHQPQHF. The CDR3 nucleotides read TGTGCCAGCAGCCTAGAACAGGGTTATCGCCATCAGCCCCAGCATTTT.

The CDR3 protein is CASRERLLEYEQYF. The CDR3 region has the DNA TGTGCCAGCAGGGAGAGGTTACTAGAGTACGAGCAGTACTTC. This chain connects TRBV2 to TRBJ2-7; tentative D call: TRBD2 (5 bases). CDR3 length: 14 residues. CDR1 and CDR2 from the germline V gene are SNHLY and FYNNEI. V lost 6 bases, J lost 4 bases, and 16 bases lay in between.

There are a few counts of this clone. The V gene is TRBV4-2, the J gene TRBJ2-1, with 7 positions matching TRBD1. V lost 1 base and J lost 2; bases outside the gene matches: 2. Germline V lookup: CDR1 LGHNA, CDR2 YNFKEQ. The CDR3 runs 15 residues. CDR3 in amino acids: CASSQGRGTYNEQFF. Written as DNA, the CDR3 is TGTGCCAGCAGCCAAGGCAGGGGGACCTACAATGAGCAGTTCTTC.

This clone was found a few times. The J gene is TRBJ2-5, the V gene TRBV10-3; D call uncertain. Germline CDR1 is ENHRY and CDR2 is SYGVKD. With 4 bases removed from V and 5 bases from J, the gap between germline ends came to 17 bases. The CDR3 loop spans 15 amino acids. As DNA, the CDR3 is TGTGCCATCAGTGGGGGTGGAACTACATTGGAGACCCAGTACTTC. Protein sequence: CAISGGGTTLETQYF.

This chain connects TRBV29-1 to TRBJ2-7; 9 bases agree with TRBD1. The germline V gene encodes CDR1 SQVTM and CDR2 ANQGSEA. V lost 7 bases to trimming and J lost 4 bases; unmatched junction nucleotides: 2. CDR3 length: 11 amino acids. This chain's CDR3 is CSGGTGYEQYF. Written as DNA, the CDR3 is TGCAGCGGGGGGACAGGGTACGAGCAGTACTTC.

The CDR3 sequence is CASSTSAGVYEQYF. CDR3 coding DNA: TGTGCCAGTAGTACATCAGCGGGAGTCTACGAGCAGTACTTC. The chain recombines TRBV19 with TRBJ2-7; 8 positions match TRBD2. The CDR3 spans 14 residues. CDR1 and CDR2 (germline): LNHDA, SQIVND (reference sequence). Losses at the gene ends were 4 bases for V and 3 bases for J; bases not matched to a gene: 5. The full variable domain, completed using reference TRBV19 and TRBJ2-7, is DGGITQSPKYLFRKEGQNVTLSCEQNLNHDAMYWYRQDPGQGLRLIYYSQIVNDFQKGDIAEGYSVSREKKESFPLTVTSAQKNPTAFYLCASSTSAGVYEQYFGPGTRLTVT.

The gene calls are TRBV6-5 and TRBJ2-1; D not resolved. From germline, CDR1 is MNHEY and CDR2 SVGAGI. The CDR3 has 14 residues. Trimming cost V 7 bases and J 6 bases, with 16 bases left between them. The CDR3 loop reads CASIGRPFGNEQFF. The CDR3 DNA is TGTGCCAGCATTGGACGCCCGTTTGGCAATGAGCAGTTCTTC.

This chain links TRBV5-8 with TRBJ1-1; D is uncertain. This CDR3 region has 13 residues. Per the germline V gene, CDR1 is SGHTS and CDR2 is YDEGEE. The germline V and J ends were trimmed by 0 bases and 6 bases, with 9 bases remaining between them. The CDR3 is CASSLAVSAEAFF. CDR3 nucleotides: TGTGCCAGCAGCTTGGCCGTGTCCGCTGAAGCTTTCTTT. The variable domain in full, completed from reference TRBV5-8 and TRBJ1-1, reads EAGVTQSPTHLIKTRGQQATLRCSPISGHTSVYWYQQALGLGLQFLLWYDEGEERNRGNFPPRFSGRQFPNYSSELNVNALELEDSALYLCASSLAVSAEAFFGQGTRLTVV.

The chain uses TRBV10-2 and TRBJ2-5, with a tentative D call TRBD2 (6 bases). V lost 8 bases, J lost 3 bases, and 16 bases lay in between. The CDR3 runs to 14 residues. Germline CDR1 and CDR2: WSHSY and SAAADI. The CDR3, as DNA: TGCGCCAGCTCTGACCGGGACTGGAAAGAGACCCAGTACTTC. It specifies CASSDRDWKETQYF.

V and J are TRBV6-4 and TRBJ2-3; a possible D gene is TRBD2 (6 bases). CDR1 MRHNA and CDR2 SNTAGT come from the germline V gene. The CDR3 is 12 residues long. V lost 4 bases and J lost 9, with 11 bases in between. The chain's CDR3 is CASSAREWTQYF. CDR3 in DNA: TGTGCCAGCAGTGCCCGGGAGTGGACGCAGTATTTT.

The CDR3 coding sequence is TGTGCCAGCAGCGCGTCGTTTCGGGGGGAGAATGGCTACACCTTC. It translates to CASSASFRGENGYTF. The chain combines TRBV9 with TRBJ1-2; TRBD1 might be the D (5 bases). Per germline, CDR1 SGDLS and CDR2 YYNGEE. V lost 3 bases and J 6 bases, leaving 18 bases between the germline ends. The CDR3 loop spans 15 amino acids.

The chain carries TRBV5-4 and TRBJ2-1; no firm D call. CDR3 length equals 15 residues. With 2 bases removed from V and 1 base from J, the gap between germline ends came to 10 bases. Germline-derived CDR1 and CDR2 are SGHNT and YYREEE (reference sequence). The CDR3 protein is CASSLKGWSYNEQFF. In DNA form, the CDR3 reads TGTGCCAGCAGCTTAAAAGGTTGGTCCTACAATGAGCAGTTCTTC. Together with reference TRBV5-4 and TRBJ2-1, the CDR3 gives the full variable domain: ETGVTQSPTHLIKTRGQQVTLRCSSQSGHNTVSWYQQALGQGPQFIFQYYREEENGRGNFPPRFSGLQFPNYSSELNVNALELDDSALYLCASSLKGWSYNEQFFGPGTRLTVL.

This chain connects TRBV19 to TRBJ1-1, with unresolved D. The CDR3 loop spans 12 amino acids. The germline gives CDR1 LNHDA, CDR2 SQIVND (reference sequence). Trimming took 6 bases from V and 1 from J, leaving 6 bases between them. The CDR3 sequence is CASRQKNTEAFF. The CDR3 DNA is TGTGCCAGTAGGCAGAAGAACACTGAAGCTTTCTTT. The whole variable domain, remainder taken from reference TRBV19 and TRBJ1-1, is DGGITQSPKYLFRKEGQNVTLSCEQNLNHDAMYWYRQDPGQGLRLIYYSQIVNDFQKGDIAEGYSVSREKKESFPLTVTSAQKNPTAFYLCASRQKNTEAFFGQGTRLTVV.

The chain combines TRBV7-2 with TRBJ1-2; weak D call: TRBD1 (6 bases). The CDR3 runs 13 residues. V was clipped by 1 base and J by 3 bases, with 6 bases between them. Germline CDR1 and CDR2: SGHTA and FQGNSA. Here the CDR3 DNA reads TGTGCCAGCAGCTTAGACAGGGACTATGGCTACACCTTC. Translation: CASSLDRDYGYTF. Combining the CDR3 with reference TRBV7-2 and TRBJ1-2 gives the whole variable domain GAGVSQSPSNKVTEKGKDVELRCDPISGHTALYWYRQSLGQGLEFLIYFQGNSAPDKSGLPSDRFSAERTGGSVSTLTIQRTQQEDSAVYLCASSLDRDYGYTFGSGTRLTVV.

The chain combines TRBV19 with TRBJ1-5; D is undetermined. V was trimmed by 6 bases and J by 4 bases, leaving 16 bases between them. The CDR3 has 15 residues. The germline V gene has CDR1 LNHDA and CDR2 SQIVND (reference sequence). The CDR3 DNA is TGTGCCAGTAGCCTTGCGGAGGCAGTTAATCAGCCCCAGCATTTT. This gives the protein CASSLAEAVNQPQHF.

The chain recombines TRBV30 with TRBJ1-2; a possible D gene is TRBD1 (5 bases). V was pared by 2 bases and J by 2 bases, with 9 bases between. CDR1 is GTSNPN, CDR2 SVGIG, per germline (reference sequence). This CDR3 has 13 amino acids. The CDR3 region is CAWSTTENYGYTF. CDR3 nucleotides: TGTGCCTGGAGTACGACAGAGAACTATGGCTACACCTTC.

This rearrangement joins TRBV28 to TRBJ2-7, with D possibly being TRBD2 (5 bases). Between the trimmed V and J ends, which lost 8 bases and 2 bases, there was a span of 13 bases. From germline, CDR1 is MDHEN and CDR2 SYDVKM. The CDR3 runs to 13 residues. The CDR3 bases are TGTGCCAGCGGGAGAGAAGTCCCCTACGAGCAGTACTTC. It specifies CASGREVPYEQYF.